A selection of T cell receptor beta chains follows, all from one sample in a study of CD8+CD57+ T cells in acquired aplastic anemia. In TCRdb, the reads were re-called with MiXCR into one record per CDR3 protein. The sample holds 200,000 to 250,000 distinct CDR3 sequences, approximately 60% seen once. Sequenced material: sorted CD4+, CD8+, or CD8+CD57+ T cells (not recorded which) from PBMCs. These receptors were collected from a human donor in good health. CDR3s include the opening cysteine and the closing phenylalanine or tryptophan. A D gene is named only where the DNA matches it firmly. Size tells how often a clone was seen (once, few, many) or the class of an expanded clone, and some rows leave it out.

>TRBV7-6|-|TRBJ1-5|once
TGTGCCAGCAGCTCAGACAGCGATCAGCCCCAGCATTTT
CASSSDSDQPQHF
>TRBV2|TRBD2|TRBJ2-7|many
TGTGCCAGCGGCGAACTAGCGGGAGTTCTCAGCGAGCAGTACTTC
CASGELAGVLSEQYF
>TRBV3-1|-|TRBJ2-7|-
TGTGCCAGCAGCCAAGTAGGCCAGTCCTACGAGCAGTACTTC
CASSQVGQSYEQYF
>TRBV7-9|-|TRBJ1-2|-
TGTGCCAGCAGCTCTGCGAATTCCTATGGCTACACCTTC
CASSSANSYGYTF
>TRBV2|TRBD1|TRBJ1-3|-
TGTGCCAGCAGTCGGACAGGGGGAAACACCATATATTTT
CASSRTGGNTIYF
>TRBV7-3|TRBD1|TRBJ2-5|-
TGTGCCAGCAGCCGACAGGGTTGGGAGACCCAGTACTTC
CASSRQGWETQYF
>TRBV9|-|TRBJ1-1|-
TGTGCCAGCAGCCCCCGACAGGTCACTGAAGCTTTCTTT
CASSPRQVTEAFF
>TRBV29-1|TRBD1|TRBJ2-3|many
TGCAGCGTTGGGACAGGGTATGGCACAGATACGCAGTATTTT
CSVGTGYGTDTQYF
>TRBV12-3/TRBV12-4|TRBD2|TRBJ2-1|-
TGTGCTAGTGGTTTGGCCCCCGGGACTAGCGGGAGGGCCGCGAATGAGCAGTTCTTC
CASGLAPGTSGRAANEQFF
>TRBV30|-|TRBJ2-2|-
TGTGCCTGCAGAGTCCTGAACACCGGGGAGCTGTTTTTT
CACRVLNTGELFF